A single TCR beta chain is shown here with its context. Its cognate antigen is unknown. This record belongs to a study of shared clonotypes between healthy human individuals. General study findings and limits: A generally larger estimated richness was seen in naive subsets than in memory subsets.

Selected positively for CCR7 and CD45RO-negative, naive CD8 cells excluded terminally differentiated effector memory CD45RA+ cells. The CDR3 spans 14 residues. The V end was cut by 8 bases, the J end by 3 bases, with 17 bases between. Germline V gene data show CDR1 as SEHNR and CDR2 as FQNEAQ (reference sequence). Profiled with immunoSEQ multiplex PCR; TCRdb holds only in-frame clones, not every one. The data hold roughly 2,000,000 clones, with about 95% observed a single time. The sample consisted of naive CD8+ T cells sorted from blood. The chain employs TRBV7-9 and TRBJ2-7; D is perhaps TRBD2 (5 bases). This TCR derives from a man aged 18 to 35 in good health. In DNA form, the CDR3 reads TGTGCCAGCGCCCGGGAAGCCTATTTCTACGAGCAGTACTTC. Its translation: CASAREAYFYEQYF. The full variable domain, with the rest looked up from reference TRBV7-9 and TRBJ2-7, is DTGVSQNPRHKITKRGQNVTFRCDPISEHNRLYWYRQTLGQGPEFLTYFQNEAQLEKSRLLSDRFSAERPKGSFSTLEIQRTEQGDSAMYLCASAREAYFYEQYFGPGTRLTVT.